These 23 T cell receptor beta chains originate from one sample sequenced in a study of OX40 agonist ivuxolimab in advanced cancers. The protocol was immunoSEQ multiplex PCR, while the TCRdb copy is restricted to in-frame clones and leaves out a portion. Among 45,000 to 55,000 clones listed, around 80% were seen once. The sample consisted of CD4+ or CD8+ T cells sorted from blood, taken in a trial of the OX40 agonist ivuxolimab. The receptor set was obtained from an adult with an advanced solid tumor such as melanoma, head and neck, liver or kidney cancer.

The chain links TRBV6-6 to TRBJ1-5, with D uncertain. Germline CDR1 reads MNHNY; CDR2 reads SVGAGI (reference sequence). The V gene lost 0 bases and the J gene lost 4 bases, with 13 bases spanning the gap. This CDR3 comprises 16 residues. Here the CDR3 reads CASSYSDWQKNQPQHF. The CDR3 DNA follows: TGTGCCAGCAGTTACTCAGATTGGCAGAAAAATCAGCCCCAGCATTTT.

This chain links TRBV6-1 with TRBJ1-2, with D possibly being TRBD1 (5 bases). The CDR3 contains 13 residues. Per the germline V gene, CDR1 is MNHNS and CDR2 is SASEGT. The V end lost 6 bases, the J end lost 6 bases, and 14 bases lay between the germline ends. The DNA for the CDR3 is TGTGCCAGCAGGGAGGTTGTGGGGGATGGCTACACCTTC. It encodes CASREVVGDGYTF.

The rearrangement links TRBV15 to TRBJ2-3; possible D gene TRBD2, 5 bases. The CDR3 contains 10 residues. The germline V gene encodes CDR1 LNHNV and CDR2 YYDKDF (reference sequence). CDR3 region: CATGTDTQYF. The CDR3 DNA reads as TGTGCGACGGGGACAGATACGCAGTATTTT.

The V gene is TRBV4-3, the J gene TRBJ2-7, with D uncertain. V was pared by 0 bases and J by 7 bases, with 10 bases between. The germline gives CDR1 LGHNA, CDR2 YSLEER. The CDR3 totals 13 residues. The CDR3 DNA sequence: TGCGCCAGCAGCCAAGAAGTTAGATCGGAGCAGTACTTC. Translating gives CASSQEVRSEQYF.

Remarks on this clone: A read error may produce the germline difference seen at one junction end. The V call is TRBV11-3, the J call TRBJ2-3; D is unclear. Germline CDR1 and CDR2: SGHNT and YENEEA. The length of the CDR3 is 12 residues. In nucleotides, the CDR3 is TGTGCCAGCAGCCTAGAGGCAGATACGCAGTATTTT. The encoded protein is CASSLEADTQYF.

The genes are TRBV7-2 and TRBJ2-5, with no clear D. Germline V gives CDR1 SGHTA, CDR2 FQGNSA. V shed 0 bases and J shed 5 bases, with 16 bases lying between them. The CDR3 spans 16 residues. The CDR3 sequence is CASSLAARGQSETQYF. The CDR3 DNA reads TGTGCCAGCAGCTTAGCCGCCCGTGGGCAGTCGGAGACCCAGTACTTC. The variable domain in full, completed from reference TRBV7-2 and TRBJ2-5, reads GAGVSQSPSNKVTEKGKDVELRCDPISGHTALYWYRQSLGQGLEFLIYFQGNSAPDKSGLPSDRFSAERTGGSVSTLTIQRTQQEDSAVYLCASSLAARGQSETQYFGPGTRLLVL.

The V call is TRBV4-3, the J call TRBJ2-3; D is unresolved. In germline, CDR1 is LGHNA, CDR2 YSLEER. V was pared by 2 bases and J by 1 base, with 10 bases between. The CDR3 contains 15 residues. The CDR3 sequence is CASSQSWDGTDTQYF. The DNA of the CDR3 is TGCGCCAGCAGCCAATCGTGGGATGGCACAGATACGCAGTATTTT.

The V gene is TRBV19, the J gene TRBJ1-1; D is uncertain. V was pared by 8 bases and J by 4 bases, with 26 bases between. The CDR3 is 17 residues long. Looked up from germline, CDR1 is LNHDA and CDR2 is SQIVND (reference sequence). CDR3 nucleotide sequence: TGTGCCAGTTCCGGGTATAGTAAGGCTCAGCGTCGCACTGAAGCTTTCTTT. It is translated as CASSGYSKAQRRTEAFF.

The chain employs TRBV5-5 and TRBJ1-3; TRBD1 might be the D (5 bases). The germline CDR1 and CDR2 sequences are SGHKS and YYEKEE (reference sequence). V shed 4 bases and J shed 1 base, with 15 bases lying between them. The CDR3 extends over 16 amino acids. As DNA, the CDR3 is TGTGCCAGCAGCGACCTGGGGGAGCTATCTGGAAACACCATATATTTT. Its protein is CASSDLGELSGNTIYF.

The chain employs TRBV11-2 and TRBJ2-1, with TRBD2 matching 10 bases. Germline lookup yields CDR1 SGHAT and CDR2 FQNNGV. Unmatched junction bases numbered 16, after V lost 3 bases and J lost 8 bases. The CDR3 runs 18 residues. CDR3 nucleotide sequence: TGTGCCAGCAGCTTGGCTCGACTAGCGGGCGGCGACAGCGATGAGCAGTTCTTC. This codes for CASSLARLAGGDSDEQFF.

J is TRBJ2-4 and V is TRBV7-2; possible D gene TRBD1, 6 bases. The CDR3 runs to 16 residues. The ends were cut back, 1 base at V and 0 bases at J, with 10 bases in the middle. CDR1 and CDR2 from the germline V gene are SGHTA and FQGNSA. CDR3 in DNA: TGTGCCAGCAGCTTAGAAGGGGGAGTAGCCAAAAACATTCAGTACTTC. The encoded protein is CASSLEGGVAKNIQYF.

The chain combines TRBV21-1 with TRBJ2-5. TRBV21-1 counts as a pseudogene. CDR3 length: 16 amino acids. The CDR3 sequence: CASSGHIEESTETQYF. DNA for the CDR3: TGTGCCAGCAGCGGGCATATCGAGGAGAGTACAGAGACCCAGTACTTC.

The V and J genes are TRBV5-1 and TRBJ2-2; TRBD1 or TRBD2 may be the D gene (5 bases each). There are 15 residues in the CDR3. Germline V gene sequence: CDR1 SGHRS, CDR2 YFSETQ. Trimming took 7 bases from V and 6 from J, leaving 19 bases between them. Here the CDR3 DNA reads TGCGCCAGCTCAGCTCCCAGGGTGGGGGCCGGGGAGCTGTTTTTT. Its translation: CASSAPRVGAGELFF.

The chain recombines TRBV4-3 with TRBJ2-2, with unresolved D. From germline, CDR1 is LGHNA and CDR2 YSLEER. The ends were cut back, 2 bases at V and 8 bases at J, with 12 bases in the middle. CDR3 size: 14 residues. The CDR3 reads CASSQSTTTGELFF. DNA for the CDR3: TGCGCCAGCAGCCAATCCACCACAACGGGGGAGCTGTTTTTT.

By sample fraction, this clone is medium-sized. This chain uses TRBV2 with TRBJ2-7; TRBD2 aligns across 8 bases. CDR3 size: 12 residues. The junction had 8 bases not matched to a gene; V was cut back by 11 bases and J by 5 bases. CDR1 and CDR2 from the germline V gene are SNHLY and FYNNEI. The CDR3 sequence is CAGAGENDEQYF. The CDR3 DNA reads as TGTGCCGGAGCGGGAGAGAATGACGAGCAGTACTTC. Variable domain in full (rest from reference TRBV2 and TRBJ2-7): EPEVTQTPSHQVTQMGQEVILRCVPISNHLYFYWYRQILGQKVEFLVSFYNNEISEKSEIFDDQFSVERPDGSNFTLKIRSTKLEDSAMYFCAGAGENDEQYFGPGTRLTVT.

The gene calls are TRBV7-6 and TRBJ1-6, with TRBD1 matching 8 bases. J was trimmed by 8 bases and V by 4 bases; bases with no gene match: 7. This CDR3 is 15 amino acids long. CDR1 is SGHVS, CDR2 FNYEAQ, per germline. The CDR3 loop is CASSSGQAPHSPLHF. Written as DNA, the CDR3 is TGTGCCAGCAGCTCGGGACAGGCGCCTCATTCACCCCTCCACTTT.

The J gene is TRBJ2-1, the V gene TRBV5-1; 8 bases are shared with TRBD2. Per germline, CDR1 SGHRS and CDR2 YFSETQ. The CDR3 totals 16 residues. Trimming cost V 1 base and J 5 bases; bases outside gene matches: 8. CDR3 nucleotides: TGCGCCAGCAGCTTGTTTAGCGGGGTGGGCAACAATGAGCAGTTCTTC. Translation gives CASSLFSGVGNNEQFF.

The chain employs TRBV6-5 and TRBJ2-5; D might be TRBD2 (6 bases). The V gene's germline CDR1 is MNHEY and CDR2 SVGAGI. The CDR3 length is 16 residues. Trimming took 0 bases from V and 4 from J, leaving 15 bases between them. CDR3 sequence: CASSYSPRGGRETQYF. The CDR3 region has the DNA TGTGCCAGCAGTTACTCTCCGCGGGGAGGCCGAGAGACCCAGTACTTC.

J is TRBJ1-2 and V is TRBV12-5; unclear D gene. Germline CDR1 LGHNT, CDR2 FRNRAP. Trimming stripped 3 bases from V and 7 bases from J, with 12 bases between. There are 13 residues in the CDR3. CDR3 coding DNA: TGTGCTAGTGGTTTTTCAGGCCTAAGTGGCTACACCTTC. This translates into CASGFSGLSGYTF.

The chain has TRBV5-4 and TRBJ2-7; D not resolved. V gave up 4 bases and J gave up 1 base, with 15 bases separating them. Germline values: CDR1 SGHNT, CDR2 YYREEE (reference sequence). This CDR3 has 15 amino acids. As DNA, the CDR3 is TGTGCCAGCAGCGGCCGGGCTCAAGAGTCCTACGAGCAGTACTTC. This codes for CASSGRAQESYEQYF.

The chain carries TRBV7-2 and TRBJ1-5; D unresolved. This CDR3 region has 12 residues. Germline CDR1 SGHTA, CDR2 FQGNSA. Trimming pared 7 bases from V and 4 bases from J, leaving 8 bases between. CDR3 nucleotide sequence: TGTGCCAGCACCCTAGGGAATCAGCCCCAGCATTTT. Protein: CASTLGNQPQHF.

The rearrangement links TRBV28 to TRBJ1-1; D is ambiguous. In germline, CDR1 is MDHEN, CDR2 SYDVKM. V dropped 0 bases and J dropped 1 base, with 15 bases sitting between them. The CDR3 spans 17 residues. The CDR3 DNA follows: TGTGCCAGCAGTTTATGGGCCCTCTCAGGCTCGAACACTGAAGCTTTCTTT. Its translation: CASSLWALSGSNTEAFF.

This rearrangement joins TRBV2 to TRBJ2-3; D gene uncertain. The CDR3 runs 14 residues. Deletions cut 3 bases from V and 2 bases from J, with 9 bases between. Germline V gene lookup returns CDR1 SNHLY and CDR2 FYNNEI. The CDR3 DNA reads TGTGCCAGCAGTGAGTCCTGGTCCACAGATACGCAGTATTTT. Its protein is CASSESWSTDTQYF.